Sequencing of this TCR beta chain was carried out in a study of OX40 agonist ivuxolimab in advanced cancers. V lost 8 bases and J 7 bases, leaving 8 bases between the germline ends. Germline V gives CDR1 LNHDA, CDR2 SQIVND (reference sequence). This CDR3 is built from 10 residues. TCRdb's table, derived via immunoSEQ multiplex PCR, lists solely in-frame clones and lacks some. This table holds over 65,000 clones, 85% to 90% found once. In this sample, this clone turned up a few times. The TCR originated in an adult with an advanced solid tumor such as melanoma, head and neck, liver or kidney cancer. The chain uses TRBV19 and TRBJ1-1; no clear D gene. The sample was CD4+ or CD8+ T cells sorted from blood, taken in a trial of the OX40 agonist ivuxolimab. The CDR3: CASRGSEAFF. The CDR3 DNA is TGTGCCAGTCGGGGAAGTGAAGCTTTCTTT.